The 23 T cell receptor beta chains given below trace back to one sample, sequenced in a study of response to subunit inactivated influenza vaccine. Each CDR3 protein gets one entry after TCRdb re-called the RT-PCR reads with MiXCR. The data show about 570,000 distinct CDR3 sequences, about 10% seen once. The same specimen was also included in a second study, on T cells expressing NK-cell markers. This second report adds: UMIs were included in TCR beta cDNA generated by 5'RACE template switching.

The input for sequencing was PBMCs from blood, taken on the day of vaccination. Source of these receptors: a man over 45 who received an inactivated influenza vaccine.

This clonotype has a handful of counts. This rearrangement joins TRBV4-2 to TRBJ1-1, with D maybe TRBD1 (5 bases). CDR1 and CDR2 (germline): LGHNA, YNFKEQ. The V and J ends lost 0 bases and 3 bases respectively, with 14 bases between them. CDR3 length: 16 residues. The CDR3 protein is CASSQDRRGADTEAFF. The CDR3 nucleotides are TGTGCCAGCAGCCAAGATCGTAGAGGGGCGGACACTGAAGCTTTCTTT.

V gene TRBV20-1 combines with J gene TRBJ1-1, with D perhaps matching TRBD1 (5 bases). Germline V lookup: CDR1 DFQATT, CDR2 SNEGSKA (reference sequence). Trimming stripped 6 bases from V and 3 bases from J, with 11 bases between. The CDR3 loop spans 12 amino acids. In nucleotides, the CDR3 is TGCAGTGCGAGAAGGGGATACACTGAAGCTTTCTTT. Amino acids: CSARRGYTEAFF.

This clonotype was picked up many times. The V gene is TRBV4-3, the J gene TRBJ2-5; 7 bases are shared with TRBD1. V dropped 0 bases and J dropped 5; count of bases not matched to a gene: 6. Germline values: CDR1 LGHNA, CDR2 YSLEER. The CDR3 has 15 amino acids. CDR3 loop: CASSQEWQGEETQYF. The CDR3 coding sequence is TGCGCCAGCAGCCAAGAATGGCAGGGGGAGGAGACCCAGTACTTC.

This clonotype has more than one count but fewer than ten. The chain combines TRBV2 with TRBJ2-7, with D perhaps assigned TRBD1 or TRBD2 (5 bases each). Per the germline V gene, CDR1 is SNHLY and CDR2 is FYNNEI. V lost 6 bases and J lost 4, with 22 bases in between. The CDR3 has 16 residues. The CDR3 region is CASSDTGTPRYYEQYF. In DNA form, the CDR3 reads TGTGCCAGCAGCGACACCGGGACCCCGAGGTATTACGAGCAGTACTTC.

This clonotype was recorded many times. The rearrangement joins TRBV12-3 or TRBV12-4 to TRBJ1-1; no clear D gene. The V gene lost 2 bases and the J gene lost 4 bases, with 14 bases spanning the gap. The CDR3 consists of 15 residues. CDR3 DNA sequence: TGTGCCAGCAGTTTATCTATCGTTGGCGGCACTGAAGCTTTCTTT. This gives the protein CASSLSIVGGTEAFF.

The V and J genes are TRBV7-9 and TRBJ2-3, with a tentative D call TRBD1 (5 bases). Germline V CDR1 and CDR2: SEHNR, FQNEAQ (reference sequence). V lost 9 bases to trimming and J lost 2 bases, with 12 bases between them. CDR3 length: 13 residues. The CDR3 loop reads CASWSGHTDTQYF. Written as DNA, the CDR3 is TGTGCCAGTTGGTCAGGGCACACAGATACGCAGTATTTT.

The V call is TRBV28, the J call TRBJ2-1, with D tentatively TRBD2 (5 bases). Looked up from germline, CDR1 is MDHEN and CDR2 is SYDVKM. V was pared by 1 base and J by 8 bases, with 9 bases between. The CDR3 is 13 residues long. Written as DNA, the CDR3 is TGTGCCAGCAGTTTATTACGGGGTGATGAGCAGTTCTTC. Its translation is CASSLLRGDEQFF.

This clonotype was seen a few times. CDR3 residues: CSAMETSKNIQYF. CDR3 bases: TGCAGTGCTATGGAGACGTCTAAAAACATTCAGTACTTC. The V gene is TRBV20-1, the J gene TRBJ2-4; D not resolved. Deletions cut 4 bases from V and 4 bases from J, with 11 bases between. Looked up from germline, CDR1 is DFQATT and CDR2 is SNEGSKA (reference sequence). The CDR3 runs 13 residues.

In DNA, the CDR3 is TGTGCCAGCAGATTACAGGCCGGGGAGCTGTTTTTT. It yields the protein CASRLQAGELFF. The chain employs TRBV6-2 or TRBV6-3 and TRBJ2-2; possibly TRBD1 for D (5 bases). The V and J ends lost 6 bases and 6 bases respectively, with 8 bases between them. CDR1 MNHEY and CDR2 SVGEGT come from the germline V gene. CDR3 length: 12 amino acids.

This clonotype was seen a few times. The rearrangement links TRBV24-1 to TRBJ2-1; D unresolved. Germline lookup yields CDR1 KGHDR and CDR2 SFDVKD. V lost 4 bases and J lost 12, with 15 bases in between. The CDR3 is made up of 13 amino acids. The CDR3 reads CATSETPGSRQFF. CDR3 nucleotides: TGTGCCACCAGTGAAACTCCGGGCTCCAGGCAGTTCTTC.

CDR3 residues: CAWTQVGTYGYTF. In nucleotides, the CDR3 is TGTGCCTGGACCCAGGTCGGGACCTATGGCTACACCTTC. V is TRBV30 and J is TRBJ1-2, with TRBD1 as a possible D gene (5 bases). The CDR3 has 13 amino acids. The V gene's germline CDR1 is GTSNPN and CDR2 SVGIG (reference sequence). Trimming shortened V by 4 bases and J by 4 bases, and 13 bases separated the two germline ends.

The V and J genes are TRBV20-1 and TRBJ2-1, with TRBD2 matching 15 bases. This CDR3 region has 16 residues. Trimming cost V 6 bases and J 1 base; bases outside gene matches: 4. Per germline, CDR1 DFQATT and CDR2 SNEGSKA (reference sequence). CDR3 bases: TGCAGTGCCGCAGGGACTAGCGGGAGGTCCTACAATGAGCAGTTCTTC. This translates into CSAAGTSGRSYNEQFF.

This clonotype was observed a handful of times. The chain has TRBV7-9 and TRBJ1-2; D unclear. This CDR3 has 14 amino acids. The germline V gene has CDR1 SEHNR and CDR2 FQNEAQ (reference sequence). V lost 0 bases to trimming and J lost 3 bases, with 8 bases between them. DNA of the CDR3: TGTGCCAGCAGCTTAGCGGGATTTCACTATGGCTACACCTTC. Translating gives CASSLAGFHYGYTF.

Details on this clonotype: The conserved closing phenylalanine or tryptophan is absent in this CDR3, likely reflecting a read error. This rearrangement joins TRBV12-3 or TRBV12-4 to TRBJ2-5; the match to TRBD1 covers 8 bases. This CDR3 contains 13 residues. After removal of 7 bases from V and 5 bases from J, the junction contained 6 bases not matched to a gene. DNA of the CDR3: TGTGCCAGCAATACAGGGGGGAGGGAGACCCAGTACTCC. This translates into CASNTGGRETQYS.

This clonotype was observed a handful of times. Here the CDR3 reads CSASRPGTSTDTQYF. The CDR3 bases are TGCAGTGCTAGTAGACCCGGGACTAGCACAGATACGCAGTATTTT. V and J are TRBV20-1 and TRBJ2-3; D might be TRBD2 (6 bases). The CDR3 sequence is 15 residues long. Trimming took off 3 bases at V and 0 bases at J, with 13 bases between the two ends. Germline-derived CDR1 and CDR2 are DFQATT and SNEGSKA (reference sequence).

This clonotype was counted only a few times. The chain joins TRBV10-3 to TRBJ2-2; 11 positions agree with TRBD2. Germline CDR1 and CDR2: ENHRY and SYGVKD. This CDR3 spans 17 amino acids. Trimming took 0 bases from V and 5 from J; bases not matched to a gene: 5. DNA for the CDR3: TGTGCCATCAGTGAGTCGCCTAGCGGGAGGAAGACCGGGGAGCTGTTTTTT. Translating it yields CAISESPSGRKTGELFF.

This chain links TRBV4-2 with TRBJ1-6, with D possibly TRBD1 on 6 matching bases. This CDR3 comprises 14 residues. The germline V and J ends were trimmed by 1 base and 10 bases, with 11 bases remaining between them. The germline V gene encodes CDR1 LGHNA and CDR2 YNFKEQ. The CDR3 region is CASSQAQGGSPLHF. Here the CDR3 DNA reads TGTGCCAGCAGCCAAGCACAGGGAGGATCACCCCTCCACTTT.

This clonotype was observed a few times. V is TRBV20-1 and J is TRBJ1-5, with D possibly TRBD1 on 6 matching bases. The ends were cut back, 5 bases at V and 3 bases at J, with 11 bases in the middle. This CDR3 is 13 amino acids long. Germline V gene sequence: CDR1 DFQATT, CDR2 SNEGSKA (reference sequence). In DNA form, the CDR3 reads TGCAGTGCTTCACAGGGAAACAATCAGCCCCAGCATTTT. It yields the protein CSASQGNNQPQHF.

This clonotype was counted many times. The chain is built from TRBV7-9 and TRBJ2-2, with TRBD2 as a possible D gene (5 bases). The V and J ends lost 4 bases and 7 bases respectively, with 10 bases between them. CDR3 length equals 13 residues. CDR1 is SEHNR, CDR2 FQNEAQ, per germline (reference sequence). The CDR3 is CASSSTEGGELFF. The DNA for the CDR3 is TGTGCCAGCAGCTCAACCGAGGGCGGGGAGCTGTTTTTT.

The rearrangement links TRBV20-1 to TRBJ2-1, with D perhaps assigned TRBD1 or TRBD2 (5 bases each). This CDR3 has 19 residues. V gave up 5 bases and J gave up 0 bases, with 26 bases separating them. Germline V gene sequence: CDR1 DFQATT, CDR2 SNEGSKA (reference sequence). Here the CDR3 DNA reads TGCAGTGCTCCCTACAGGAGGCGGCATGTTGGACCCTCCTACAATGAGCAGTTCTTC. Its translation: CSAPYRRRHVGPSYNEQFF.

This clonotype was detected many times. CDR3: CASSTGTNTDTQYF. CDR3 nucleotide sequence: TGTGCCAGCAGTACCGGGACAAACACAGATACGCAGTATTTT. This rearrangement joins TRBV12-3 or TRBV12-4 to TRBJ2-3; a weak D match, TRBD1 (6 bases). Trimming pared 5 bases from V and 2 bases from J, leaving 11 bases between. The CDR3 loop spans 14 amino acids.

This clonotype was recorded many times. This chain joins TRBV7-2 and TRBJ2-3; possible D gene TRBD2, 6 bases. Germline V gives CDR1 SGHTA, CDR2 FQGNSA. The V and J ends lost 5 bases and 6 bases respectively, with 18 bases between them. This CDR3 has 15 amino acids. CDR3 sequence reads: CASSLRGGSADTQYF. The CDR3 DNA reads as TGTGCCAGCAGCCTACGTGGGGGGAGTGCGGATACGCAGTATTTT.

This sequence joins TRBV29-1 and TRBJ1-2; D gene unclear. CDR1 is SQVTM, CDR2 ANQGSEA, per germline. The CDR3 covers 12 residues. The V end was cut by 3 bases, the J end by 4 bases, with 9 bases between. The CDR3: CSVESHLYGYTF. CDR3 nucleotide sequence: TGCAGCGTTGAGTCACATCTCTATGGCTACACCTTC.